This is a list of T cell receptor beta chains from one sample in a study of blood T cell repertoires in COVID-19. Produced via immunoSEQ multiplex PCR; TCRdb's table is partial and in-frame only. The sample records 110,000 or so clones, roughly 80% being singletons. The specimen sequenced was peripheral blood. These receptors were taken from a man between 65 and 80 years old with acute or convalescent COVID-19. Both conserved end residues are part of each CDR3. Each record gives: V gene, J gene, D gene, clone size, CDR3 protein, CDR3 DNA. D genes are given only for firm matches. Clone size is given for some rows only: seen once, a few or many times, or a class if the clone is expanded.

TRBV6-4,TRBJ2-1,-,many,CASSEGTPSAEQFF,TGTGCCAGCAGTGAAGGGACTCCCTCTGCTGAGCAGTTCTTC
TRBV15,TRBJ2-3,TRBD1,-,CATSFTTGGRDTQYF,TGTGCCACCAGCTTTACTACAGGGGGAAGGGATACGCAGTATTTT
TRBV11-1,TRBJ2-3,TRBD2,-,CASSLELAETDTQYF,TGTGCCAGCAGCTTAGAACTAGCGGAAACAGATACGCAGTATTTT
TRBV7-7,TRBJ2-1,TRBD1,-,CASSVGQGYPYNEQFF,TGTGCCAGCAGCGTGGGACAGGGATACCCCTACAATGAGCAGTTCTTC
TRBV13,TRBJ2-1,-,-,CASSQPGGYEQFF,TGTGCCAGCAGCCAACCAGGGGGGTATGAGCAGTTCTTC
TRBV28,TRBJ1-4,-,-,CASSPGGAGEKLFF,TGTGCCAGTTCGCCGGGGGGGGCTGGCGAAAAACTGTTTTTT
TRBV7-3,TRBJ2-1,-,few,CASSQTLGGYNEQFF,TGTGCCAGCAGCCAAACCCTGGGGGGATACAATGAGCAGTTCTTC
TRBV28,TRBJ2-1,TRBD1,-,CASSLRTGDYNEQFF,TGTGCCAGCAGTCTTAGGACAGGGGATTACAATGAGCAGTTCTTC
TRBV7-3,TRBJ1-1,-,-,CASSPNRVFRPRNTEAFF,TGTGCCAGCAGCCCTAACCGGGTTTTCCGCCCAAGGAACACTGAAGCTTTCTTT
TRBV7-8,TRBJ2-1,-,-,CASSLAVGLVQPRGNEQFF,TGTGCCAGCAGCTTAGCGGTGGGTTTGGTACAGCCTCGGGGAAATGAGCAGTTCTTC
TRBV7-9,TRBJ2-7,TRBD2,-,CASSYSGGLYEQYF,TGTGCCAGCAGCTATAGCGGGGGTTTGTACGAGCAGTACTTC
TRBV19,TRBJ1-4,TRBD1,once,CASSIPQGAGKLFF,TGTGCCAGTAGTATCCCACAGGGGGCAGGGAAACTGTTTTTT
TRBV24-1,TRBJ1-5,TRBD1,-,CATSDLDRGPISNQPQHF,TGTGCCACCAGTGATCTGGACAGGGGGCCTATAAGCAATCAGCCCCAGCATTTT
TRBV29-1,TRBJ2-7,TRBD2,-,CSVEEGGRAQYEQYF,TGCAGCGTTGAAGAAGGCGGGAGGGCCCAATACGAGCAGTACTTC
TRBV7-9,TRBJ1-4,-,once,CASSLNQGPNEKLFF,TGTGCCAGCAGCTTGAATCAGGGTCCTAATGAAAAACTGTTTTTT
TRBV18,TRBJ2-7,TRBD2,-,CASSPGQREGEQYF,TGTGCCAGCTCCCCCGGACAGCGGGAGGGCGAGCAGTACTTC
TRBV19,TRBJ2-2,TRBD1,-,CASSAQLGQGPGELFF,TGTGCCAGTAGTGCACAACTGGGACAGGGCCCCGGGGAGCTGTTTTTT